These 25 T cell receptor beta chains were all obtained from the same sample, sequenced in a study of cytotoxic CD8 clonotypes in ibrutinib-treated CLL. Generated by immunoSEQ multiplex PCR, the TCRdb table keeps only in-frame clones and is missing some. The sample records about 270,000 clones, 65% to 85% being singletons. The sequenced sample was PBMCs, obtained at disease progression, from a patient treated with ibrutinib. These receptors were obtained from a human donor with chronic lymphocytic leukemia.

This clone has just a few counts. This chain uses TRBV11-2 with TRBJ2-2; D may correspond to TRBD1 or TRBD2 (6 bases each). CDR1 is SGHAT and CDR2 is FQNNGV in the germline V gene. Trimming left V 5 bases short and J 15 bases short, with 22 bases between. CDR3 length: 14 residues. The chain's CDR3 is CASSPRLLPGAVFF. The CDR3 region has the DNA TGTGCCAGCAGCCCTCGTCTCTTACCGGGGGCGGTGTTTTTT. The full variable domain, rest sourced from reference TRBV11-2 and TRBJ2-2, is EAGVAQSPRYKIIEKRQSVAFWCNPISGHATLYWYQQILGQGPKLLIQFQNNGVVDDSQLPKDRFSAERLKGVDSTLKIQPAKLEDSAVYLCASSPRLLPGAVFFGEGSRLTVL.

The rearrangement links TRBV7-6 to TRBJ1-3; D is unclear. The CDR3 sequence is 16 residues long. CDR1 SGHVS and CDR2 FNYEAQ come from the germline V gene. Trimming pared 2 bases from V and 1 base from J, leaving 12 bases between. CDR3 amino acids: CASSLIKGGSGNTIYF. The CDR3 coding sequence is TGTGCCAGCAGCTTAATTAAGGGAGGGTCTGGAAACACCATATATTTT.

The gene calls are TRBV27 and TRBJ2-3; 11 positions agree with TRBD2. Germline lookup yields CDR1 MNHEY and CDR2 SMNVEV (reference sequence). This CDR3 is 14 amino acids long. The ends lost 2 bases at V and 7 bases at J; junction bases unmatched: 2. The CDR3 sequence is CASSLGTSGHTQYF. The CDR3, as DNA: TGTGCCAGCAGTTTAGGGACTAGCGGACATACGCAGTATTTT.

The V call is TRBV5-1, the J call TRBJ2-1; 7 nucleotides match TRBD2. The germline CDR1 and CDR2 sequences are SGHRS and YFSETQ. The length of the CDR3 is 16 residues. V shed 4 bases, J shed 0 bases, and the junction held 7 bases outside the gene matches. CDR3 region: CASSTEAGRSYNEQFF. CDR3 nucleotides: TGCGCCAGCAGCACCGAAGCGGGACGCTCCTACAATGAGCAGTTCTTC. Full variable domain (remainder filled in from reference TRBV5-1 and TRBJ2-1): KAGVTQTPRYLIKTRGQQVTLSCSPISGHRSVSWYQQTPGQGLQFLFEYFSETQRNKGNFPGRFSGRQFSNSRSEMNVSTLELGDSALYLCASSTEAGRSYNEQFFGPGTRLTVL.

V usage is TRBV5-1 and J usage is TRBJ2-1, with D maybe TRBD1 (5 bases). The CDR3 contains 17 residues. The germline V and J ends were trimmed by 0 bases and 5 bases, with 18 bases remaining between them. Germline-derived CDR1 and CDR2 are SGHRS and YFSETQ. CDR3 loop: CASSLASQGIVHNEQFF. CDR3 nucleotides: TGCGCCAGCAGCTTGGCCAGCCAGGGTATCGTCCACAATGAGCAGTTCTTC.

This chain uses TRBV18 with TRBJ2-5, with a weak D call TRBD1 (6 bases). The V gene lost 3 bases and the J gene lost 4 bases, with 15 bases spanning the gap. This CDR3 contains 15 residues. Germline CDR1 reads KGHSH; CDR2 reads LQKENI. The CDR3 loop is CASSPRSDRPETQYF. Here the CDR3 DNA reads TGTGCCAGCTCACCGCGTAGTGACAGGCCAGAGACCCAGTACTTC.

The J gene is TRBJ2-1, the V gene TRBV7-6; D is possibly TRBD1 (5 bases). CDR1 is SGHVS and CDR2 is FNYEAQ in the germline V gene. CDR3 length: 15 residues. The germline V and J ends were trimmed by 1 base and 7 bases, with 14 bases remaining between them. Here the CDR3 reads CASSLGASRDNEQFF. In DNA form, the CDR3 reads TGTGCCAGCAGCTTAGGGGCTTCCAGGGATAATGAGCAGTTCTTC.

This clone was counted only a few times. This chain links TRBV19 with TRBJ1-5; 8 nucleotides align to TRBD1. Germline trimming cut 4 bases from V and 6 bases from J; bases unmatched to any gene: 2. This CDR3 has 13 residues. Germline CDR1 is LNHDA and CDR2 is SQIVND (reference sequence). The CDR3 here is CASSSRGPQPQHF. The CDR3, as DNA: TGTGCCAGTAGTAGCAGGGGGCCTCAGCCCCAGCATTTT. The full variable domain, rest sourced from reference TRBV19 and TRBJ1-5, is DGGITQSPKYLFRKEGQNVTLSCEQNLNHDAMYWYRQDPGQGLRLIYYSQIVNDFQKGDIAEGYSVSREKKESFPLTVTSAQKNPTAFYLCASSSRGPQPQHFGDGTRLSIL.

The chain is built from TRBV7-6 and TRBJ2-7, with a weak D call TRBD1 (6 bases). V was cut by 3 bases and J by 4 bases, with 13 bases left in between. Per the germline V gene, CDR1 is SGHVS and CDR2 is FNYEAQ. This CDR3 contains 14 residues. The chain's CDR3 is CASSLLGQTYEQYF. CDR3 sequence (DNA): TGTGCCAGCAGCTTGTTAGGACAGACTTACGAGCAGTACTTC. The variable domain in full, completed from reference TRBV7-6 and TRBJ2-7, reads GAGVSQSPRYKVTKRGQDVALRCDPISGHVSLYWYRQALGQGPEFLTYFNYEAQQDKSGLPNDRFSAERPEGSISTLTIQRTEQRDSAMYRCASSLLGQTYEQYFGPGTRLTVT.

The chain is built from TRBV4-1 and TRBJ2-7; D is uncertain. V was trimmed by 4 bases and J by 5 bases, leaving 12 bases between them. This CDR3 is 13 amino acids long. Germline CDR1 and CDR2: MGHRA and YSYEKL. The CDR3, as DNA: TGCGCCAGCAGCCCACCGTTGATACACGAGCAGTACTTC. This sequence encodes CASSPPLIHEQYF.

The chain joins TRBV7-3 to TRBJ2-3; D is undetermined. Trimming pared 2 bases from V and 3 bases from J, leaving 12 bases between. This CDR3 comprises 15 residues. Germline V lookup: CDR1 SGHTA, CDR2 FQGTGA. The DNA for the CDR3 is TGTGCCAGCAGCTTAGGTCTGGGGTTGACAGATACGCAGTATTTT. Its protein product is CASSLGLGLTDTQYF.

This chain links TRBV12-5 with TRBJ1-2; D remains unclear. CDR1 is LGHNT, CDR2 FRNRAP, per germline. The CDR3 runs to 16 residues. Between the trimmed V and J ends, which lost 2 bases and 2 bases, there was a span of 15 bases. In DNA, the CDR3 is TGTGCTAGTGGTTTGCGGAGGATAGACCCAAACTATGGCTACACCTTC. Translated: CASGLRRIDPNYGYTF.

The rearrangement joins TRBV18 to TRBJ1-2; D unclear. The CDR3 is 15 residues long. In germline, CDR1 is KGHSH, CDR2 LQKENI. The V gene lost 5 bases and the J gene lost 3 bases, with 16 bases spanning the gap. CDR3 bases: TGTGCCAGCTCAGTGGATAAGGGTCTCGACTATGGCTACACCTTC. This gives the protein CASSVDKGLDYGYTF.

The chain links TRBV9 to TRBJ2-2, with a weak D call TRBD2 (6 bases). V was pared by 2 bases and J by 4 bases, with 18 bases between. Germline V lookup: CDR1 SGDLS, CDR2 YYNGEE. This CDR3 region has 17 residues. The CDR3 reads CASSVRIVSGGTGELFF. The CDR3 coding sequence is TGTGCCAGCAGCGTCAGGATTGTTAGCGGAGGCACCGGGGAGCTGTTTTTT.

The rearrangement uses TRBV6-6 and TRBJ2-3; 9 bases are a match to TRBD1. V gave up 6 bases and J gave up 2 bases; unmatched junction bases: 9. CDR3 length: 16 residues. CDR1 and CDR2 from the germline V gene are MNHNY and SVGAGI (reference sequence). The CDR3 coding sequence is TGTGCCAGCAGGGGACAGGGACGAGGGCTCACAGATACGCAGTATTTT. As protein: CASRGQGRGLTDTQYF.

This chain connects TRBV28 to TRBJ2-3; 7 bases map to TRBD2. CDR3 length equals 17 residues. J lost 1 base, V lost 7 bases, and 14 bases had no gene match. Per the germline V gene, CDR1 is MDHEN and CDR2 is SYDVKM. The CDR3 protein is CASISVMRLAGTDTQYF. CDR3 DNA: TGTGCCAGCATCTCCGTTATGAGGCTAGCGGGCACAGATACGCAGTATTTT. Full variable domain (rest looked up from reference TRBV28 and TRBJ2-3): DVKVTQSSRYLVKRTGEKVFLECVQDMDHENMFWYRQDPGLGLRLIYFSYDVKMKEKGDIPEGYSVSREKKERFSLILESASTNQTSMYLCASISVMRLAGTDTQYFGPGTRLTVL.

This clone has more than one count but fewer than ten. CDR3 DNA: TGTGCCACTTCTTCTCATTCGTTCGGAAACACCATATATTTT. Translated: CATSSHSFGNTIYF. This chain connects TRBV19 to TRBJ1-3; no clear D gene. The germline V gene has CDR1 LNHDA and CDR2 SQIVND (reference sequence). This CDR3 has 14 residues. The V end was cut by 10 bases, the J end by 4 bases, with 17 bases between.

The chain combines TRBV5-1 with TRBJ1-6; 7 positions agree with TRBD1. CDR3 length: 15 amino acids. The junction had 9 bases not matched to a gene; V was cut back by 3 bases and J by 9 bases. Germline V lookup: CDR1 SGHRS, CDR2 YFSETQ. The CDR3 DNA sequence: TGCGCCAGCAGCTGGGGACAGCCCCAGGGTTCACCCCTCCACTTT. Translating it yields CASSWGQPQGSPLHF. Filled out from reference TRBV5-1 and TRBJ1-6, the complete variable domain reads KAGVTQTPRYLIKTRGQQVTLSCSPISGHRSVSWYQQTPGQGLQFLFEYFSETQRNKGNFPGRFSGRQFSNSRSEMNVSTLELGDSALYLCASSWGQPQGSPLHFGNGTRLTVT.

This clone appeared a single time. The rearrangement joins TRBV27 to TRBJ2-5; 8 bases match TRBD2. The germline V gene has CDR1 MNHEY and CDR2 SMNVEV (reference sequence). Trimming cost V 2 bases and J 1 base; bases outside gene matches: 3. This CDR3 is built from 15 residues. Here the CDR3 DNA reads TGTGCCAGCAGTTTAGGCGGGGGGCCCCAAGAGACCCAGTACTTC. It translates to CASSLGGGPQETQYF.

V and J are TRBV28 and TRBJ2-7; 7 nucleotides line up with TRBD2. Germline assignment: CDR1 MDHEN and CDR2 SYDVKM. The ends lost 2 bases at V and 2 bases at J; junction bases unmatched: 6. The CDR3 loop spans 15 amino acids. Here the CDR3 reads CASSLLGLEAYEQYF. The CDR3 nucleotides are TGTGCCAGCAGTTTACTCGGACTAGAGGCCTACGAGCAGTACTTC.

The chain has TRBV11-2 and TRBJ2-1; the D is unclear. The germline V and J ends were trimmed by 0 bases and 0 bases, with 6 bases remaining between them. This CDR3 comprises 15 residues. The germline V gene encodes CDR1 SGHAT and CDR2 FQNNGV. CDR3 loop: CASSLDYSSYNEQFF. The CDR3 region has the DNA TGTGCCAGCAGCTTAGATTACAGCTCCTACAATGAGCAGTTCTTC.

The CDR3, as DNA: TGTGCCAACCCCAAACAGGGGAGGCTCACTGAAGCTTTCTTT. Its protein is CANPKQGRLTEAFF. The V call is TRBV7-3, the J call TRBJ1-1, with 7 bases identical to TRBD1. Losses at the gene ends were 10 bases for V and 4 bases for J; bases not matched to a gene: 12. Germline lookup yields CDR1 SGHTA and CDR2 FQGTGA. This CDR3 contains 14 residues.

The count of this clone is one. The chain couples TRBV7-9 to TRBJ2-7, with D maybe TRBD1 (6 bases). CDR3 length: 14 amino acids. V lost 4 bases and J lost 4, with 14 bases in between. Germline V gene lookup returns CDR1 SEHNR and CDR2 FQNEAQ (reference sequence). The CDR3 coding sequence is TGTGCCAGCAGCTCCGGGGACACAGCTTACGAGCAGTACTTC. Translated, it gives CASSSGDTAYEQYF.

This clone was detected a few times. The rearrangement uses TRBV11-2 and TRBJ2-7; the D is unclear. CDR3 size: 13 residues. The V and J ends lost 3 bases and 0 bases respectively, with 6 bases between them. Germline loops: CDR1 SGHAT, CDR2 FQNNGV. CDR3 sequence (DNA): TGTGCCAGCAGCTTGGGCCCCTCCTACGAGCAGTACTTC. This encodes CASSLGPSYEQYF.

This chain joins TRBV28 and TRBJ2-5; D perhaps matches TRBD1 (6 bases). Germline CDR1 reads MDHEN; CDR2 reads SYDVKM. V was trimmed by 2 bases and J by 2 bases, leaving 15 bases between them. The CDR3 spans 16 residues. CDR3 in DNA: TGTGCCAGCAGTTTAGGGGGAGAGGGGGAACAAGAGACCCAGTACTTC. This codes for CASSLGGEGEQETQYF.